These T cell receptor beta chains were read from a single sample in a study of cytomegalovirus exposure and HLA in healthy donors. Assay used: immunoSEQ multiplex PCR; TCRdb lists only in-frame clones, some missing. The sample records some 110,000 clones, around 82% being singletons. Sequencing was done on a sample of PBMCs. These receptors came from a man aged 50 to 59 in good health and CMV-seronegative. The CDR3 runs from the conserved cysteine through the conserved F or W. D genes are given only for firm matches. The size of a clone is reported for some rows only, either as once, few or many, or as a class for expanded clones.

d_gene	j_gene	v_gene	abundance	CDR3aa	CDR3nt
NA	TRBJ1-2	TRBV28	few	CASSSHTDSFNYGYTF	TGTGCCAGCAGTTCTCATACTGACAGCTTTAACTATGGCTACACCTTC
NA	TRBJ2-2	TRBV4-3	few	CASSREPTSTGELFF	TGCGCCAGCAGCCGCGAGCCAACCTCCACCGGGGAGCTGTTTTTT
TRBD1	TRBJ2-1	TRBV5-4	NA	CASSADRGPYNEQFF	TGTGCCAGCAGCGCGGACAGGGGGCCCTACAATGAGCAGTTCTTC
NA	TRBJ1-6	TRBV5-1	NA	CASSLMGLVNSPLHF	TGCGCCAGCAGCTTGATGGGACTGGTAAATTCCCCCCTCCACTTT
TRBD1	TRBJ1-2	TRBV18	once	CASSPPGNRGPNYGYTF	TGTGCCAGCTCACCACCAGGCAACAGGGGGCCTAACTATGGCTACACCTTC
NA	TRBJ1-2	TRBV7-2	NA	CASSLPWTIRF	TGTGCCAGCAGCCTCCCCTGGACTATACGCTTC
TRBD1	TRBJ1-3	TRBV2	few	CASSGTGGINTIYF	TGTGCCAGCAGTGGGACAGGGGGCATAAACACCATATATTTT
NA	TRBJ1-4	TRBV7-2	NA	CASSSRSGENEKLFF	TGTGCCAGCAGCTCCAGGAGCGGGGAGAACGAAAAACTGTTTTTT
NA	TRBJ1-4	TRBV18	NA	CASSPRAGRDEKLFF	TGTGCCAGCTCACCACGAGCAGGCAGAGATGAAAAACTGTTTTTT
NA	TRBJ2-1	TRBV7-2	NA	CASSLGEGKQFF	TGTGCCAGCAGCTTAGGTGAGGGTAAGCAGTTCTTC
NA	TRBJ1-1	TRBV6-5	few	CASRPPSRNTEAFF	TGTGCCAGCAGACCCCCCTCTAGGAACACTGAAGCTTTCTTT
NA	TRBJ2-5	TRBV6-6	NA	CASSLGREETQYF	TGTGCCAGCAGTTTGGGCAGGGAAGAGACCCAGTACTTC
TRBD1	TRBJ2-7	TRBV7-2	NA	CASSFRIPPTGTGRYEQYF	TGTGCCAGCAGCTTTCGGATTCCCCCGACCGGGACAGGGCGCTACGAGCAGTACTTC
NA	TRBJ2-2	TRBV14	few	CASSLQIEPGELFF	TGTGCCAGCAGCCTCCAAATTGAGCCCGGGGAGCTGTTTTTT
NA	TRBJ1-3	TRBV4-1	NA	CASSPGESSGNTIYF	TGCGCCAGCAGCCCAGGGGAGAGCTCTGGAAACACCATATATTTT
NA	TRBJ2-1	TRBV28	few	CASSSLTSSYNEQFF	TGTGCCAGCAGTTCACTGACTAGTTCCTACAATGAGCAGTTCTTC
NA	TRBJ2-2	TRBV4-3	NA	CASSPTGSDTGELFF	TGCGCCAGCAGCCCAACAGGGTCGGACACCGGGGAGCTGTTTTTT
NA	TRBJ1-4	TRBV9	NA	CASSAFYSNEKLFF	TGTGCCAGCAGCGCCTTTTATTCTAATGAAAAACTGTTTTTT
NA	TRBJ1-4	TRBV20-1	NA	CSAVTGEKLFF	TGCAGTGCTGTAACGGGTGAAAAACTGTTTTTT
NA	TRBJ2-3	TRBV18	few	CASSRQDTQYF	TGTGCCAGCTCACGACAGGATACGCAGTATTTT
NA	TRBJ1-5	TRBV14	NA	CASSQDLESNQPQHF	TGTGCCAGCAGCCAAGATTTGGAGAGCAATCAGCCCCAGCATTTT
NA	TRBJ1-1	TRBV6-6	NA	CASSGNTEAFF	TGTGCCAGCAGCGGGAACACTGAAGCTTTCTTT
TRBD1	TRBJ1-1	TRBV19	many	CASSIGRDSWSEAFF	TGTGCCAGTAGTATAGGGCGGGACAGTTGGTCGGAAGCTTTCTTT
NA	TRBJ2-1	TRBV29-1	few	CSVFGGPLYNEQFF	TGCAGCGTCTTCGGGGGGCCTCTCTACAATGAGCAGTTCTTC
TRBD1	TRBJ1-6	TRBV4-1	NA	CASSQDRGFSPLHF	TGCGCCAGCAGCCAAGACAGGGGGTTTTCACCCCTCCACTTT
TRBD1	TRBJ1-4	TRBV7-8	NA	CASSSRQGGTEKLFF	TGTGCCAGCAGCTCGCGACAGGGAGGAACTGAAAAACTGTTTTTT
NA	TRBJ1-2	TRBV7-2	NA	CASSSREGYNGYTF	TGTGCCAGCAGCTCCAGGGAGGGATATAATGGCTACACCTTC